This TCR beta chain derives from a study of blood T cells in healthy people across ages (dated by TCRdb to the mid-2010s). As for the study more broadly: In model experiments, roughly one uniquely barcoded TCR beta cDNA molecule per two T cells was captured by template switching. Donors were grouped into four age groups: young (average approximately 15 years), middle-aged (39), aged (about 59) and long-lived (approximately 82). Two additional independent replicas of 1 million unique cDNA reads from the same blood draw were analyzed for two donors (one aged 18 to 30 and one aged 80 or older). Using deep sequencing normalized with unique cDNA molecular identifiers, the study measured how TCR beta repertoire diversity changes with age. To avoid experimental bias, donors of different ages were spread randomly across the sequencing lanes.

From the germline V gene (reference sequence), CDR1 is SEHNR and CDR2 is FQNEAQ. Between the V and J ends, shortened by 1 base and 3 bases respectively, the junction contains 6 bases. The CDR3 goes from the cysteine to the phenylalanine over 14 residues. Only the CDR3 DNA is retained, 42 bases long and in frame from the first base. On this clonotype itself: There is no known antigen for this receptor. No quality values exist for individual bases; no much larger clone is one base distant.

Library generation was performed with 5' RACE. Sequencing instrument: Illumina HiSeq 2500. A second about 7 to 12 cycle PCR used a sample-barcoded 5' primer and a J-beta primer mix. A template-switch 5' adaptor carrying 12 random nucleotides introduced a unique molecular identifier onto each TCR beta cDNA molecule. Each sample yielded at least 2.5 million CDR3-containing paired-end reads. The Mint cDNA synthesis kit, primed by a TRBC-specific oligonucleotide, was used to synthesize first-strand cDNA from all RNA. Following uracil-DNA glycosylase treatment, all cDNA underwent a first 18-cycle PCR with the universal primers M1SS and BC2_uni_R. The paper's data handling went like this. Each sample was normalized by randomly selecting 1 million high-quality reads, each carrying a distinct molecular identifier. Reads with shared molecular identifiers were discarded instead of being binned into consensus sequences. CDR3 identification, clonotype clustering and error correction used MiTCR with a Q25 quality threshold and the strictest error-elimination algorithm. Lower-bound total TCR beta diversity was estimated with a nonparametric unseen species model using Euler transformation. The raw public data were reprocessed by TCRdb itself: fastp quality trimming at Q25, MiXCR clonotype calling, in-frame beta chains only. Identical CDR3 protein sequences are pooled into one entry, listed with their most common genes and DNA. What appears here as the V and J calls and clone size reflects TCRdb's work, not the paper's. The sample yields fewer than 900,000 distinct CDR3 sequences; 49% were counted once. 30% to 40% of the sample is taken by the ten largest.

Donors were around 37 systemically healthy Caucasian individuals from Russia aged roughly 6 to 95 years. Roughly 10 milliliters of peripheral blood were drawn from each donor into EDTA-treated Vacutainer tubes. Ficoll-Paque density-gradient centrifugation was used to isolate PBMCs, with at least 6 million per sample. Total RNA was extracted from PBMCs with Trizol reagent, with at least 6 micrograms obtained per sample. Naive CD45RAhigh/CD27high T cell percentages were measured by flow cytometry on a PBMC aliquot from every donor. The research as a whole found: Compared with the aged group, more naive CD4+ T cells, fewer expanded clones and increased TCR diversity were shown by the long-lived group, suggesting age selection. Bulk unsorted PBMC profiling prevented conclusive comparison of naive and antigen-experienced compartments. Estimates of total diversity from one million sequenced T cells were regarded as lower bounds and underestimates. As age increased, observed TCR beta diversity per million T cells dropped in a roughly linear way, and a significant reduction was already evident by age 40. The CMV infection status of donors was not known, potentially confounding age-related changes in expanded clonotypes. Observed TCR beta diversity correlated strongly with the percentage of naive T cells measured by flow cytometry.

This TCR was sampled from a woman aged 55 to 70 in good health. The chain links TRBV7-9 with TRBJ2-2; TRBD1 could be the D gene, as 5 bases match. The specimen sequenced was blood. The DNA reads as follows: TGTGCCAGCAGCTTAGAAGGGGACACCGGGGAGCTGTTTTTT. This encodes CASSLEGDTGELFF.